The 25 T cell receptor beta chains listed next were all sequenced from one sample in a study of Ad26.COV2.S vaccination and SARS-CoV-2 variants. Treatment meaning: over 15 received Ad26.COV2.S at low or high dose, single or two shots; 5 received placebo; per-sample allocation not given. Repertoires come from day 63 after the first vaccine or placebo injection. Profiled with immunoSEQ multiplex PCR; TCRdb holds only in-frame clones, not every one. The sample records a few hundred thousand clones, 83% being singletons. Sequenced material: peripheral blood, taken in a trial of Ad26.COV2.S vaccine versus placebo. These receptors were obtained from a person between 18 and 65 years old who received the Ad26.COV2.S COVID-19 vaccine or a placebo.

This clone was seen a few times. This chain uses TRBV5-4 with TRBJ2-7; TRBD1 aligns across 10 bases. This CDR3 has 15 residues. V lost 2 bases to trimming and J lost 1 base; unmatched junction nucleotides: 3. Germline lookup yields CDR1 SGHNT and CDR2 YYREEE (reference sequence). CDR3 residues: CASSFGTGESYEQYF. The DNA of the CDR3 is TGTGCCAGCAGCTTCGGGACAGGGGAGTCCTACGAGCAGTACTTC.

The CDR3 reads CASSLRPGQPTEAFF. CDR3 in DNA: TGTGCCAGCAGCTTGCGCCCGGGACAGCCCACTGAAGCTTTCTTT. This chain connects TRBV6-4 to TRBJ1-1; 7 bases match TRBD1. Looked up from germline, CDR1 is MRHNA and CDR2 is SNTAGT. The CDR3 length is 15 residues. V lost 6 bases, J lost 4 bases, and 11 bases stayed unmatched.

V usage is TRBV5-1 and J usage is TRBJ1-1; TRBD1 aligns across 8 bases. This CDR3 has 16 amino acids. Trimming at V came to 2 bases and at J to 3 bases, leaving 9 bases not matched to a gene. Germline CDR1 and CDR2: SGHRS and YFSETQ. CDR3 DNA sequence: TGCGCCAGCAGCTTCGGACAGGGAGATCGGGACACTGAAGCTTTCTTT. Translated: CASSFGQGDRDTEAFF.

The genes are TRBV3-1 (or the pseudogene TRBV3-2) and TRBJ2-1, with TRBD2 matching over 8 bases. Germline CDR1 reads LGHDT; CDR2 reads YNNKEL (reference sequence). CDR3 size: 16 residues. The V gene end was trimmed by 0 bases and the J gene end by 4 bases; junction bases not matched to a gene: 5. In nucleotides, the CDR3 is TGTGCCAGCAGCCAAGAAGCTAGCGGGTTTTACAATGAGCAGTTCTTC. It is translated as CASSQEASGFYNEQFF.

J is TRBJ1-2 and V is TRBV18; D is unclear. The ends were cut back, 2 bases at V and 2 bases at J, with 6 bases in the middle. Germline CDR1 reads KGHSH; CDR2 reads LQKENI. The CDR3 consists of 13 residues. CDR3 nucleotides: TGTGCCAGCTCACCATCCGGAAACTATGGCTACACCTTC. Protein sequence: CASSPSGNYGYTF.

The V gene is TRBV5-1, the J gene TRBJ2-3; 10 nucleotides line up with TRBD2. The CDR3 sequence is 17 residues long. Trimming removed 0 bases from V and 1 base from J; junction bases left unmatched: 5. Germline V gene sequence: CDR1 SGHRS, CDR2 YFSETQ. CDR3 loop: CASSLGLAGDRTDTQYF. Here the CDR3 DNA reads TGCGCCAGCAGCTTGGGGCTAGCGGGGGACCGCACAGATACGCAGTATTTT.

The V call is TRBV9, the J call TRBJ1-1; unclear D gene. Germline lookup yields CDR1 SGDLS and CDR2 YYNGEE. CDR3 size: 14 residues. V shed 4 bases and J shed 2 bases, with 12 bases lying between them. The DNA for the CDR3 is TGTGCCAGCAGCCTTTCCTGGGTCAACACTGAAGCTTTCTTT. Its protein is CASSLSWVNTEAFF.

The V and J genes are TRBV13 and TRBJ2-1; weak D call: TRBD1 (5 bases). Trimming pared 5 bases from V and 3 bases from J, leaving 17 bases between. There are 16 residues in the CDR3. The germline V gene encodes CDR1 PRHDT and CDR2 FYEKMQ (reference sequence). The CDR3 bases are TGTGCCAGCAGCCCAACAGGTATCCGCAACTACAATGAGCAGTTCTTC. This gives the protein CASSPTGIRNYNEQFF.

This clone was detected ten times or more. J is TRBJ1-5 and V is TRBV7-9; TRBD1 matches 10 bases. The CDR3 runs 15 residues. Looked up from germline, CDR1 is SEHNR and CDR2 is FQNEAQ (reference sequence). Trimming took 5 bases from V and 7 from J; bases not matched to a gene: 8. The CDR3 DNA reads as TGTGCCAGCAGCCGGGGACAGGGGACCATGCAGCCCCAGCATTTT. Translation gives CASSRGQGTMQPQHF.

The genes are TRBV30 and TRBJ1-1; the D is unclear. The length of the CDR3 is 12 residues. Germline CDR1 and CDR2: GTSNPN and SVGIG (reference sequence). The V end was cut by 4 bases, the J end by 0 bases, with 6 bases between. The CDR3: CAWIKVNTEAFF. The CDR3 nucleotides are TGTGCCTGGATTAAAGTGAACACTGAAGCTTTCTTT.

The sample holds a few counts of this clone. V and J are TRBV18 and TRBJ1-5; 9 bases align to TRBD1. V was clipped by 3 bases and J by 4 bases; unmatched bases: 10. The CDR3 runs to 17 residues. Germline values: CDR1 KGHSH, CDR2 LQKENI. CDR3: CASSPRPPGQGNQPQHF. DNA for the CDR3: TGTGCCAGCTCACCGCGGCCACCGGGACAGGGAAATCAGCCCCAGCATTTT. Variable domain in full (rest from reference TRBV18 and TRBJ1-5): NAGVMQNPRHLVRRRGQEARLRCSPMKGHSHVYWYRQLPEEGLKFMVYLQKENIIDESGMPKERFSAEFPKEGPSILRIQQVVRGDSAAYFCASSPRPPGQGNQPQHFGDGTRLSIL.

The CDR3 region is CASSSGGSYEQYF. CDR3 DNA sequence: TGTGCCAGCAGTAGTGGGGGCTCCTACGAGCAGTACTTC. The chain carries TRBV6-1 and TRBJ2-7, with D perhaps being TRBD1 or TRBD2 (5 bases each). This CDR3 has 13 residues. V was clipped by 5 bases and J by 0 bases, with 8 bases between them. Germline V gives CDR1 MNHNS, CDR2 SASEGT.

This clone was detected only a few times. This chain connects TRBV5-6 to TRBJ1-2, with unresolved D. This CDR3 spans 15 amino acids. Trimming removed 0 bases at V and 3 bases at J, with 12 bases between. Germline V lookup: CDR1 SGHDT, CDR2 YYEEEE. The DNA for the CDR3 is TGTGCCAGCAGCTTGGTCGGTCGGGGAGACTATGGCTACACCTTC. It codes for CASSLVGRGDYGYTF. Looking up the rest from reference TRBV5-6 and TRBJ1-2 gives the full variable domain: DAGVTQSPTHLIKTRGQQVTLRCSPKSGHDTVSWYQQALGQGPQFIFQYYEEEERQRGNFPDRFSGHQFPNYSSELNVNALLLGDSALYLCASSLVGRGDYGYTFGSGTRLTVV.

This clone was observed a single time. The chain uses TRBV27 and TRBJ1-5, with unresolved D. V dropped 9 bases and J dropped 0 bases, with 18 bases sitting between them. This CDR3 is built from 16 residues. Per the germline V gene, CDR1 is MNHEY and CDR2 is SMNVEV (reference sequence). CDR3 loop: CASPSRTGYSNQPQHF. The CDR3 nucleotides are TGTGCCAGTCCCTCCCGGACCGGCTATAGCAATCAGCCCCAGCATTTT.

In DNA, the CDR3 is TGTGCCAGCAGACTGATACCGGGCCCTTGGGGTGGTGAAGCTTTCTTT. Its translation: CASRLIPGPWGGEAFF. The genes are TRBV27 and TRBJ1-1; D remains ambiguous. V lost 6 bases and J lost 7, with 24 bases in between. Germline values: CDR1 MNHEY, CDR2 SMNVEV (reference sequence). CDR3 length: 16 residues.

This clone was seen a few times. CDR3 bases: TGTGCCAGCAGTCCCCTTACAGGGCGGCTGAACACTGAAGCTTTCTTT. It encodes CASSPLTGRLNTEAFF. The chain has TRBV5-8 and TRBJ1-1; a weak D match, TRBD1 (6 bases). V dropped 5 bases and J dropped 0 bases, with 17 bases sitting between them. The CDR3 covers 16 residues. Germline CDR1 and CDR2: SGHTS and YDEGEE.

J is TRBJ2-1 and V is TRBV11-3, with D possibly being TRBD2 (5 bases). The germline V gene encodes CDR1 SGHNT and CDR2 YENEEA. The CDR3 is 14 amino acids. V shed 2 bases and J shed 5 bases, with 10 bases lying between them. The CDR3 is CASSLRSGDNEQFF. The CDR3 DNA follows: TGTGCCAGCAGCTTAAGGAGCGGTGACAATGAGCAGTTCTTC.

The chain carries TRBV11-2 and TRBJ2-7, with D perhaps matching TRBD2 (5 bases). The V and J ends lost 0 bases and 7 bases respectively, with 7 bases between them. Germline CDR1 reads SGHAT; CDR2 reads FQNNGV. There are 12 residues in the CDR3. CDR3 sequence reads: CASSLETGEQYF. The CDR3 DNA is TGTGCCAGCAGCTTAGAGACGGGGGAGCAGTACTTC.

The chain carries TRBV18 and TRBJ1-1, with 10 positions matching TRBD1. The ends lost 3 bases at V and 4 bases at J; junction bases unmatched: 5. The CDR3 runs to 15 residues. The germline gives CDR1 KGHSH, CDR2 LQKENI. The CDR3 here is CASSPDRGLRTEAFF. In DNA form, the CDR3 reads TGTGCCAGCTCACCCGACAGGGGGCTCCGCACTGAAGCTTTCTTT. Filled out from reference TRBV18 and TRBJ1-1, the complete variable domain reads NAGVMQNPRHLVRRRGQEARLRCSPMKGHSHVYWYRQLPEEGLKFMVYLQKENIIDESGMPKERFSAEFPKEGPSILRIQQVVRGDSAAYFCASSPDRGLRTEAFFGQGTRLTVV.

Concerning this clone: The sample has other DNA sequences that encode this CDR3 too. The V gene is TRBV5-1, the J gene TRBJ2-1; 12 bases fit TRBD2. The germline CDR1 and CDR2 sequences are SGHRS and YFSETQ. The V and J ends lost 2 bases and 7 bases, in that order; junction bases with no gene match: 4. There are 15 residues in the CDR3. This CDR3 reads CASSFGLAGYNEQFF. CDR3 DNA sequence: TGCGCCAGCAGCTTTGGACTAGCGGGATATAATGAGCAGTTCTTC. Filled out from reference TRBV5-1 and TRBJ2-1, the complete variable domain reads KAGVTQTPRYLIKTRGQQVTLSCSPISGHRSVSWYQQTPGQGLQFLFEYFSETQRNKGNFPGRFSGRQFSNSRSEMNVSTLELGDSALYLCASSFGLAGYNEQFFGPGTRLTVL.

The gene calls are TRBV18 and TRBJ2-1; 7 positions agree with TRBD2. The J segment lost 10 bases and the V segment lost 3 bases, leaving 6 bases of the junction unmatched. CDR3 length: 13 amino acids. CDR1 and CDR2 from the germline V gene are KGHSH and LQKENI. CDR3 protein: CASSPGGGNEQFF. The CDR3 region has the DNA TGTGCCAGCTCACCTGGGGGGGGTAACGAGCAGTTCTTC.

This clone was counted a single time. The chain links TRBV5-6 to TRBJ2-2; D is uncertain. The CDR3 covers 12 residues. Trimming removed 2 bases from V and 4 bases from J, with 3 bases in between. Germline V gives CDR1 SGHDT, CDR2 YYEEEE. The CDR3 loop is CASSLATGELFF. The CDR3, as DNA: TGTGCCAGCAGCTTAGCCACCGGGGAGCTGTTTTTT.

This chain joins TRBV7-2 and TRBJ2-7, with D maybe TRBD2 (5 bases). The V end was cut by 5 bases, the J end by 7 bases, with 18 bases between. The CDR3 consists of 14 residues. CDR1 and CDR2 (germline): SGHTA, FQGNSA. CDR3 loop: CASSHGPREGEQYF. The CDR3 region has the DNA TGTGCCAGCAGCCACGGGCCACGGGAAGGGGAGCAGTACTTC. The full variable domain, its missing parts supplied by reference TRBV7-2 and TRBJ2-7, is GAGVSQSPSNKVTEKGKDVELRCDPISGHTALYWYRQSLGQGLEFLIYFQGNSAPDKSGLPSDRFSAERTGGSVSTLTIQRTQQEDSAVYLCASSHGPREGEQYFGPGTRLTVT.

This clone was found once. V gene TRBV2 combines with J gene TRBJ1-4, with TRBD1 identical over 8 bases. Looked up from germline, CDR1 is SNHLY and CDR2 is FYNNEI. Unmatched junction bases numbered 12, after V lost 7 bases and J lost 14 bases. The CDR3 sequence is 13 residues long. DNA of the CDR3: TGTGCCAGCACCGGGACAGGTTTTTCTCAGCTGTTTTTT. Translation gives CASTGTGFSQLFF.

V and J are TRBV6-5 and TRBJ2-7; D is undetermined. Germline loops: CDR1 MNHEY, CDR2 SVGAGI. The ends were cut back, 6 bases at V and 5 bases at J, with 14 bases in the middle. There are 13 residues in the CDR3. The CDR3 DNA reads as TGTGCCAGCAGAGACTTATCGCGAGACGAGCAGTACTTC. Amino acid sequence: CASRDLSRDEQYF.